The 12 T cell receptor beta chains in this list originate from one sample, sequenced in a study of neurological immune-mediated disorders. A single record per CDR3 protein comes from TCRdb applying MiXCR to the 5' RACE reads. The sample holds some 57,000 distinct CDR3 sequences; less than 4% are singletons and the top ten take 6.5%. The sample consisted of PBMCs. These receptors were taken from a man aged 60-69 years with multiple sclerosis.

This clonotype occurred many times. The chain uses TRBV7-8 and TRBJ2-3, with TRBD1 identical over 7 bases. The CDR3 is 15 residues long. Trimming at V came to 5 bases and at J to 8 bases, leaving 13 bases not matched to a gene. In germline, CDR1 is SGHVS, CDR2 FQNEAQ. CDR3 loop: CASSQGQRGAGTQYF. CDR3 DNA sequence: TGTGCCAGCAGCCAGGGACAGAGGGGCGCGGGTACGCAGTATTTT.

This clonotype was picked up many times. J is TRBJ1-2 and V is TRBV6-1; 8 bases map to TRBD1. The CDR3 has 13 residues. V shed 5 bases and J 6 bases; nucleotides not matched to a gene: 5. The germline CDR1 and CDR2 sequences are MNHNS and SASEGT. The CDR3 region is CASSRQGSNGYTF. CDR3 nucleotides: TGTGCCAGCAGTCGACAGGGGTCAAATGGCTACACCTTC.

This chain joins TRBV20-1 and TRBJ2-7; 10 nucleotides align to TRBD2. The CDR3 totals 14 residues. Unmatched junction bases numbered 7, after V lost 5 bases and J lost 3 bases. From germline, CDR1 is DFQATT and CDR2 SNEGSKA (reference sequence). CDR3: CSAPISGRGYEQYF. The CDR3 region has the DNA TGCAGTGCTCCTATAAGCGGGAGGGGCTACGAGCAGTACTTC.

This clonotype has ten or more counts. The chain is built from TRBV20-1 and TRBJ2-7; D may be TRBD1 (7 bases). CDR3 length equals 13 residues. V lost 6 bases, J lost 5 bases, and 17 bases lay in between. Germline V gene data show CDR1 as DFQATT and CDR2 as SNEGSKA (reference sequence). CDR3 DNA: TGCAGTGCCCGGTTCAGGGGGGCTGACGAGCAGTACTTC. This encodes CSARFRGADEQYF.

Remarks on this clonotype: It may be a read error: a sequence one base away is much more abundant. The gene calls are TRBV28 and TRBJ2-6; TRBD1 or TRBD2 may be the D gene (5 bases each). Germline values: CDR1 MDHEN, CDR2 SYDVKM. The length of the CDR3 is 15 residues. Here the CDR3 reads CASNTAGSGAKVLTF. The CDR3, as DNA: TGTGCCAGCAACACTGCAGGGTCCGGGGCCAAAGTCCTGACTTTC. Combining the CDR3 with reference TRBV28 and TRBJ2-6 gives the whole variable domain DVKVTQSSRYLVKRTGEKVFLECVQDMDHENMFWYRQDPGLGLRLIYFSYDVKMKEKGDIPEGYSVSREKKERFSLILESASTNQTSMYLCASNTAGSGAKVLTFGAGSRLTVL.

This clonotype occurred many times. The chain couples TRBV5-1 to TRBJ2-7; 10 positions agree with TRBD1. CDR3 size: 16 residues. The V and J ends lost 4 bases and 2 bases, in that order; junction bases with no gene match: 9. Germline CDR1 SGHRS, CDR2 YFSETQ. CDR3: CASSAGWGQGTYEQYF. Here the CDR3 DNA reads TGCGCCAGCAGCGCGGGATGGGGACAGGGGACCTACGAGCAGTACTTC.

This chain connects TRBV20-1 to TRBJ2-1; 10 bases are a match to TRBD2. The CDR3 has 14 residues. The V gene's germline CDR1 is DFQATT and CDR2 SNEGSKA (reference sequence). Trimming at V came to 2 bases and at J to 6 bases, leaving 4 bases not matched to a gene. In DNA form, the CDR3 reads TGCAGTGCTAGAATTAGCGGGAGGCCCAATGAGCAGTTCTTC. It is translated as CSARISGRPNEQFF.

This clonotype was observed at least ten times. The chain employs TRBV20-1 and TRBJ1-2; no clear D. There are 14 residues in the CDR3. Germline assignment: CDR1 DFQATT and CDR2 SNEGSKA (reference sequence). This CDR3 is CRNSGGGNNYGYTF. Here the CDR3 DNA reads TGCAGAAACTCTGGTGGAGGGAATAACTATGGCTACACCTTC.

A word on this clonotype: This may arise from a read error, as a much more abundant clone is one base away. The chain links TRBV10-3 to TRBJ2-1; 10 nucleotides match TRBD2. There are 14 residues in the CDR3. CDR1 ENHRY and CDR2 SYGVKD come from the germline V gene. The CDR3 DNA follows: TGTGCCACGATAGCGGGAGGTTCCTACAATGCGCAGTTCTTC. Translating gives CATIAGGSYNAQFF.

This clonotype showed up many times. CDR3: CASSYTGLGEQYF. The CDR3 coding sequence is TGTGCCAGCAGTTACACGGGATTAGGCGAGCAGTACTTC. The chain joins TRBV6-5 to TRBJ2-7; TRBD2 might be the D (5 bases). Germline V lookup: CDR1 MNHEY, CDR2 SVGAGI. The CDR3 is 13 residues long. The V gene lost 2 bases and the J gene lost 6 bases, with 11 bases spanning the gap.

This clonotype was seen repeatedly, ten times or more. V gene TRBV7-8 combines with J gene TRBJ2-2, with unresolved D. Between the trimmed V and J ends, which lost 6 bases and 0 bases, there was a span of 11 bases. This CDR3 region has 15 residues. Germline lookup yields CDR1 SGHVS and CDR2 FQNEAQ. The chain's CDR3 is CASRPTEANTGELFF. CDR3 nucleotide sequence: TGTGCCAGCAGGCCTACAGAGGCGAACACCGGGGAGCTGTTTTTT.

This clonotype came up many times. The gene calls are TRBV11-2 and TRBJ1-2, with D tentatively TRBD1 (5 bases). Germline lookup yields CDR1 SGHAT and CDR2 FQNNGV. This CDR3 has 15 residues. Trimming left V 7 bases short and J 4 bases short, with 19 bases between. The DNA of the CDR3 is TGTGCCAGCAAAGAAACTAGGGGAGAACTCTATGGCTACACCTTC. It codes for CASKETRGELYGYTF. Looking up the rest from reference TRBV11-2 and TRBJ1-2 gives the full variable domain: EAGVAQSPRYKIIEKRQSVAFWCNPISGHATLYWYQQILGQGPKLLIQFQNNGVVDDSQLPKDRFSAERLKGVDSTLKIQPAKLEDSAVYLCASKETRGELYGYTFGSGTRLTVV.